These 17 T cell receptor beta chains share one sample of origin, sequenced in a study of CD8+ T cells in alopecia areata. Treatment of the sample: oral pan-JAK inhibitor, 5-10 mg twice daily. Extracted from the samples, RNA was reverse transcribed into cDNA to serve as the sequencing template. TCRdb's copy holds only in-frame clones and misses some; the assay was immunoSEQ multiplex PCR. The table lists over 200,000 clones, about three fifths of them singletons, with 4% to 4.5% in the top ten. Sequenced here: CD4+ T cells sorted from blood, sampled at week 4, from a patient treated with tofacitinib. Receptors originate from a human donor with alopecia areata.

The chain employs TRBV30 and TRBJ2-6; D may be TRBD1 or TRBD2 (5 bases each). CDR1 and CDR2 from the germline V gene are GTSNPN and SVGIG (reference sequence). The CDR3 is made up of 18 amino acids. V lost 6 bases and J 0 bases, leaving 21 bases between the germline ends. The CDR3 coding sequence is TGTGCCTGCTCCCACGGGGCAGGCCTAAGCTCTGGGGCCAACGTCCTGACTTTC. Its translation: CACSHGAGLSSGANVLTF.

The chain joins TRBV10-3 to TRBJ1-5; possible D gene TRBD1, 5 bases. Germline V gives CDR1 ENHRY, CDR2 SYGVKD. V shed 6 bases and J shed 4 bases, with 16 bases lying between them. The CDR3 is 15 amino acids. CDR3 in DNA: TGTGCCATCAGCTTAGAGCAGGGAGGGAATCAGCCCCAGCATTTT. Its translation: CAISLEQGGNQPQHF.

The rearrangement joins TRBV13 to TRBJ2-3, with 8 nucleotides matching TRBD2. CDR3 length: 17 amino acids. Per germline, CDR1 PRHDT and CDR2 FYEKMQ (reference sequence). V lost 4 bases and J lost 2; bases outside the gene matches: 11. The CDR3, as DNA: TGTGCCAGCAGCTCATCTATAGCGGGGCGCCTCACAGATACGCAGTATTTT. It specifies CASSSSIAGRLTDTQYF.

The chain's CDR3 is CASSQDPTGWEEQYF. The CDR3 DNA reads TGTGCCAGCAGCCAGGACCCGACAGGTTGGGAAGAGCAGTACTTC. J is TRBJ2-7 and V is TRBV4-2, with a possible D match to TRBD1 (6 bases). The CDR3 has 15 amino acids. Germline CDR1 is LGHNA and CDR2 is YNFKEQ. The V end was cut by 3 bases, the J end by 7 bases, with 19 bases between.

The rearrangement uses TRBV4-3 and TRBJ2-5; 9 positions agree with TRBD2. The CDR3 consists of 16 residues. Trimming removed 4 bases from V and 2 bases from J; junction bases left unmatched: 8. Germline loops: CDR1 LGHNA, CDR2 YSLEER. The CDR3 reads CASSPVGSGGQETQYF. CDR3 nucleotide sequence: TGCGCCAGCAGCCCGGTTGGCAGCGGGGGGCAAGAGACCCAGTACTTC.

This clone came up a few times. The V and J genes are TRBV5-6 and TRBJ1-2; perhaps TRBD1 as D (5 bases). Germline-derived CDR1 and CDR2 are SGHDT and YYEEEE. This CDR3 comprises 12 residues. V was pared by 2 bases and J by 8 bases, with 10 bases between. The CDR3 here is CASSFLGEGYTF. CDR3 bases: TGTGCCAGCAGCTTTTTGGGGGAAGGCTACACCTTC.

CDR3 in amino acids: CASSEQGAGNQPQHF. The CDR3 DNA sequence: TGTGCCAGCAGCGAACAGGGGGCGGGCAATCAGCCCCAGCATTTT. The V and J genes are TRBV5-4 and TRBJ1-5, with 9 bases matching TRBD1. The CDR3 is 15 amino acids. J lost 2 bases, V lost 4 bases, and 4 bases had no gene match. From germline, CDR1 is SGHNT and CDR2 YYREEE (reference sequence).

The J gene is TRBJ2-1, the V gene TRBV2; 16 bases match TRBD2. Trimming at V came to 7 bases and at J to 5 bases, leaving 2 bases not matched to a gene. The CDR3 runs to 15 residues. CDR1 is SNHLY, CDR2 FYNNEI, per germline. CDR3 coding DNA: TGTGCCAGCATGGGACTAGCGGGGGGGGACAATGAGCAGTTCTTC. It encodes CASMGLAGGDNEQFF.

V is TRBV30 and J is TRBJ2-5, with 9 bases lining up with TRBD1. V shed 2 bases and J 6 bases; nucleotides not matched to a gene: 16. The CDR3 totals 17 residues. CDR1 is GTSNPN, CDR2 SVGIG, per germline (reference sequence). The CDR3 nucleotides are TGTGCCTGGAGTACCAATCTGAAGGACAGGGGCTACAAGACCCAGTACTTC. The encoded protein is CAWSTNLKDRGYKTQYF.

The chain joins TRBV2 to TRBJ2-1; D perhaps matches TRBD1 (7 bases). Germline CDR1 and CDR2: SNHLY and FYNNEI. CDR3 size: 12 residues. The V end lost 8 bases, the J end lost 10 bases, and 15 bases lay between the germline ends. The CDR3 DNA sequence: TGTGCCAGCGGCAGGGGGGCCGGGGAGCAGTTCTTC. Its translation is CASGRGAGEQFF.

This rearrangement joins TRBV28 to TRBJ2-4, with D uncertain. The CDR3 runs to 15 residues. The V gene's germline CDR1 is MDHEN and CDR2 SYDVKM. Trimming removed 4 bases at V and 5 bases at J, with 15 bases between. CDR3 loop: CASSSAGPSQNIQYF. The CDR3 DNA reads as TGTGCCAGCAGTTCCGCCGGGCCCTCTCAAAACATTCAGTACTTC.

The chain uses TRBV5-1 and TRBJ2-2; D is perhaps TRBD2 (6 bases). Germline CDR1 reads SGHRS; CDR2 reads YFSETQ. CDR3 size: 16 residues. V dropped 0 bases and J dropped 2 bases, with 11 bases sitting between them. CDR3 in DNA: TGCGCCAGCAGCTTGGGACGGAGGGCCAACACCGGGGAGCTGTTTTTT. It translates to CASSLGRRANTGELFF. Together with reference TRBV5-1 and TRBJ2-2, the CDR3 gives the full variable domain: KAGVTQTPRYLIKTRGQQVTLSCSPISGHRSVSWYQQTPGQGLQFLFEYFSETQRNKGNFPGRFSGRQFSNSRSEMNVSTLELGDSALYLCASSLGRRANTGELFFGEGSRLTVL.

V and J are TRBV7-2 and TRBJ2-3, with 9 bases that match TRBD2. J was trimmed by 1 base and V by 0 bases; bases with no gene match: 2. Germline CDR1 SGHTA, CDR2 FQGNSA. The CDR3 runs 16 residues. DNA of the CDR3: TGTGCCAGCAGCTTAGCGCGCGGGGGGGGCACAGATACGCAGTATTTT. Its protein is CASSLARGGGTDTQYF.

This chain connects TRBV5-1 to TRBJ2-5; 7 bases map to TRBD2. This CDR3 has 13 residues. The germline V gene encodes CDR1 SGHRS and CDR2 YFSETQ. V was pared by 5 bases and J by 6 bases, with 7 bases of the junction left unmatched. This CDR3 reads CASSRTSEQTQYF. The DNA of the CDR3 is TGCGCCAGCAGTCGCACTAGCGAACAGACCCAGTACTTC.

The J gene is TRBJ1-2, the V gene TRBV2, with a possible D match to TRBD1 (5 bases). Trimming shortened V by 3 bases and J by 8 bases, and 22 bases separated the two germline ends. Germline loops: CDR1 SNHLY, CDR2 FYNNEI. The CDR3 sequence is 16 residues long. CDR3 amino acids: CASSDMAGTKGEGYTF. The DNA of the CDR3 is TGTGCCAGCAGTGATATGGCAGGGACCAAAGGAGAGGGCTACACCTTC.

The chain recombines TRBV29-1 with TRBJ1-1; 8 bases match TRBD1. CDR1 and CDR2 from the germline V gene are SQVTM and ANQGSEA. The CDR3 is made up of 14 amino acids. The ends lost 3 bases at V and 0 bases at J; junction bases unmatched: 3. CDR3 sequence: CSVDGTGLNTEAFF. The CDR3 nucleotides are TGCAGCGTTGACGGGACAGGTTTGAACACTGAAGCTTTCTTT.

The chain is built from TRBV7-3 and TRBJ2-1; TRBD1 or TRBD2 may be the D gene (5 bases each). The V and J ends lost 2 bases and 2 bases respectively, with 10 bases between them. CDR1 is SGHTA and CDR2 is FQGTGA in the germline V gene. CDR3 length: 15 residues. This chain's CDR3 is CASSLESGPYNEQFF. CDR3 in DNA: TGTGCCAGCAGCTTAGAGTCGGGACCCTACAATGAGCAGTTCTTC.